These 23 T cell receptor beta chains were all obtained from the same sample, sequenced in a study of T-cell reconstitution after alpha-beta-depleted transplantation in children. Unique molecular identifiers tagged the TCRbeta library. From the PCR reads, TCRdb called clonotypes with MiXCR, one entry per CDR3 protein. The sample has about 870,000 distinct CDR3 sequences; about 15% are singletons. Sequencing was performed on PBMCs, mostly from graft donor cells, taken 360 days after TCRalphabeta/CD19-depleted stem cell transplant. Source of these receptors: a male patient between 10 and 17 years old who had a stem cell transplant for acute lymphoblastic leukemia, so the T cells may come from the graft donor.

This chain links TRBV5-1 with TRBJ1-1; 8 bases are shared with TRBD1. Germline V gene data show CDR1 as SGHRS and CDR2 as YFSETQ. V was clipped by 4 bases and J by 1 base; unmatched bases: 6. This CDR3 has 15 amino acids. The CDR3 bases are TGCGCCAGCAGCAACGCAGGGGGCGCGAACACTGAAGCTTTCTTT. Translating it yields CASSNAGGANTEAFF. The full variable domain, with the rest looked up from reference TRBV5-1 and TRBJ1-1, is KAGVTQTPRYLIKTRGQQVTLSCSPISGHRSVSWYQQTPGQGLQFLFEYFSETQRNKGNFPGRFSGRQFSNSRSEMNVSTLELGDSALYLCASSNAGGANTEAFFGQGTRLTVV.

The chain joins TRBV5-1 to TRBJ2-1; the D is unclear. Looked up from germline, CDR1 is SGHRS and CDR2 is YFSETQ. The CDR3 length is 17 residues. With 2 bases removed from V and 0 bases from J, the gap between germline ends came to 15 bases. The CDR3 DNA reads as TGCGCCAGCAGCTTAATGGGTAGCCAGACCTCCTACAATGAGCAGTTCTTC. It is translated as CASSLMGSQTSYNEQFF.

Points on this clonotype: Mismatch with germline at one junction end may stem from a read error. This chain links TRBV24-1 with TRBJ2-5, with D possibly TRBD2 on 5 matching bases. This CDR3 region has 14 residues. From germline, CDR1 is KGHDR and CDR2 SFDVKD. CDR3 protein: CATSSTEGGETQHF. The CDR3 DNA sequence: TGTGCCACCAGCTCTACTGAGGGTGGAGAGACCCAGCACTTC.

This clonotype was observed a few times. V usage is TRBV6-5 and J usage is TRBJ2-3, with D possibly TRBD2 on 5 matching bases. The CDR3 runs 16 residues. Germline lookup yields CDR1 MNHEY and CDR2 SVGAGI. V lost 0 bases, J lost 5 bases, and 15 bases lay in between. CDR3 in DNA: TGTGCCAGCAGTTACTCGCGCAGGACTGCCCAAGATACGCAGTATTTT. Translated, it gives CASSYSRRTAQDTQYF.

This clonotype showed up just a few times. The chain uses TRBV4-1 and TRBJ2-5; 7 positions match TRBD1. The CDR3 has 16 residues. Unmatched junction bases numbered 11, after V lost 2 bases and J lost 5 bases. The germline CDR1 and CDR2 sequences are MGHRA and YSYEKL. CDR3 residues: CASSQLGLARGETQYF. The CDR3 DNA is TGCGCCAGCAGCCAATTAGGGCTAGCCAGGGGGGAGACCCAGTACTTC.

This clonotype has just a few counts. The rearrangement joins TRBV7-9 to TRBJ2-7; 9 nucleotides align to TRBD1. Trimming removed 5 bases from V and 1 base from J; junction bases left unmatched: 6. Germline V CDR1 and CDR2: SEHNR, FQNEAQ (reference sequence). This CDR3 is built from 15 residues. This CDR3 is CASSQNRGPSYEQYF. As DNA, the CDR3 is TGTGCCAGCAGCCAGAACAGGGGGCCATCCTACGAGCAGTACTTC. The entire variable domain, with the rest obtained from reference TRBV7-9 and TRBJ2-7, is as follows: DTGVSQNPRHKITKRGQNVTFRCDPISEHNRLYWYRQTLGQGPEFLTYFQNEAQLEKSRLLSDRFSAERPKGSFSTLEIQRTEQGDSAMYLCASSQNRGPSYEQYFGPGTRLTVT.

This clonotype has a handful of counts. The genes are TRBV6-1 and TRBJ1-5; D call uncertain. The CDR3 is 13 residues long. The V and J ends lost 5 bases and 7 bases respectively, with 12 bases between them. Germline V gene sequence: CDR1 MNHNS, CDR2 SASEGT. CDR3 protein: CASSPGGDQPQHF. As DNA, the CDR3 is TGTGCCAGCAGTCCAGGCGGAGACCAGCCCCAGCATTTT.

This clonotype was counted at least ten times. The CDR3 coding sequence is TGCAGCGTTCTCCGGGTCTATGGCTACACCTTC. It codes for CSVLRVYGYTF. V and J are TRBV29-1 and TRBJ1-2; D is undetermined. Looked up from germline, CDR1 is SQVTM and CDR2 is ANQGSEA. The CDR3 spans 11 residues. V lost 5 bases, J lost 4 bases, and 8 bases lay in between. Full variable domain (rest looked up from reference TRBV29-1 and TRBJ1-2): SAVISQKPSRDICQRGTSLTIQCQVDSQVTMMFWYRQQPGQSLTLIATANQGSEATYESGFVIDKFPISRPNLTFSTLTVSNMSPEDSSIYLCSVLRVYGYTFGSGTRLTVV.

This clonotype was observed a handful of times. The V gene is TRBV20-1, the J gene TRBJ2-5; 10 positions agree with TRBD2. V was pared by 3 bases and J by 7 bases, with 2 bases of the junction left unmatched. CDR1 is DFQATT and CDR2 is SNEGSKA in the germline V gene (reference sequence). The CDR3 runs 12 residues. CDR3 residues: CSARLAGGTQYF. In nucleotides, the CDR3 is TGCAGTGCTAGGTTAGCGGGAGGGACCCAGTACTTC.

Ten or more counts support this clonotype. J is TRBJ1-4 and V is TRBV27; TRBD1 aligns across 8 bases. This CDR3 is built from 14 residues. The V segment lost 9 bases and the J segment 4 bases; nucleotides outside the gene matches: 7. Germline CDR1 and CDR2: MNHEY and SMNVEV (reference sequence). The CDR3 nucleotides are TGTGCCAGTAGGTTGACAGGGGATAATGAAAAACTGTTTTTT. Translation: CASRLTGDNEKLFF.

There are many counts of this clonotype. The chain combines TRBV29-1 with TRBJ1-4; D might be TRBD1 (5 bases). There are 13 residues in the CDR3. The germline CDR1 and CDR2 sequences are SQVTM and ANQGSEA. The ends were cut back, 3 bases at V and 8 bases at J, with 13 bases in the middle. For the CDR3, the DNA is TGCAGCGTTGAGACGACAGAGCGAGAAAAACTGTTTTTT. Encoded protein: CSVETTEREKLFF.

J is TRBJ2-3 and V is TRBV9; 9 bases agree with TRBD1. After removal of 3 bases from V and 0 bases from J, the junction contained 5 bases not matched to a gene. Germline assignment: CDR1 SGDLS and CDR2 YYNGEE. The CDR3 consists of 16 residues. The CDR3 region has the DNA TGTGCCAGCAGCGCGCTACAGGGGGCCAGCACAGATACGCAGTATTTT. This encodes CASSALQGASTDTQYF. Full variable domain (rest looked up from reference TRBV9 and TRBJ2-3): DSGVTQTPKHLITATGQRVTLRCSPRSGDLSVYWYQQSLDQGLQFLIQYYNGEERAKGNILERFSAQQFPDLHSELNLSSLELGDSALYFCASSALQGASTDTQYFGPGTRLTVL.

V is TRBV6-5 and J is TRBJ1-5; D remains unclear. With 3 bases removed from V and 4 bases from J, the gap between germline ends came to 13 bases. In germline, CDR1 is MNHEY, CDR2 SVGAGI. This CDR3 has 15 amino acids. The CDR3 loop is CASSYSSGVNQPQHF. For the CDR3, the DNA is TGTGCCAGCAGTTATTCCTCCGGGGTGAATCAGCCCCAGCATTTT.

This clonotype appeared once. The chain links TRBV11-1 to TRBJ2-1; possibly TRBD1 for D (5 bases). The CDR3 is 13 amino acids. Germline V gives CDR1 SGHAT, CDR2 FQDESV (reference sequence). Trimming shortened V by 7 bases and J by 6 bases, and 13 bases separated the two germline ends. CDR3 in DNA: TGTGCCAGCAACCGTGAGCAGGGCAATGAGCAGTTCTTC. This codes for CASNREQGNEQFF.

The V gene is TRBV10-3, the J gene TRBJ1-3; D is ambiguous. The CDR3 runs 12 residues. Trimming took off 4 bases at V and 6 bases at J, with 7 bases between the two ends. Looked up from germline, CDR1 is ENHRY and CDR2 is SYGVKD. The CDR3 protein is CAISVSLNTIYF. The DNA for the CDR3 is TGTGCCATCAGTGTCTCACTAAACACCATATATTTT.

V usage is TRBV4-1 and J usage is TRBJ2-3; 10 nucleotides agree with TRBD2. Germline V lookup: CDR1 MGHRA, CDR2 YSYEKL. This CDR3 comprises 17 residues. Germline trimming cut 2 bases from V and 0 bases from J; bases unmatched to any gene: 5. The CDR3: CASSQPLAGASTDTQYF. As DNA, the CDR3 is TGCGCCAGCAGCCAACCCCTAGCGGGAGCTAGCACAGATACGCAGTATTTT.

As regards this clonotype: Given a much more abundant clone one base away, this may be a read error. This chain links TRBV4-1 with TRBJ2-2, with 9 bases identical to TRBD2. Germline CDR1 reads MGHRA; CDR2 reads YSYEKL. The trim removed 8 bases at V and 3 bases at J, leaving 13 bases unmatched. CDR3 length: 17 amino acids. CDR3 sequence (DNA): TGCGCCAGCGGGAAGAGCGCGGGAGGGCCATACACCGGGGAGCTGTTTTTT. Translation: CASGKSAGGPYTGELFF.

The rearrangement joins TRBV7-9 to TRBJ2-3, with TRBD2 identical over 9 bases. This CDR3 is built from 16 residues. Germline CDR1 and CDR2: SEHNR and FQNEAQ (reference sequence). V lost 1 base to trimming and J lost 2 bases; unmatched junction nucleotides: 4. The CDR3: CASSLGASGTTDTQYF. DNA of the CDR3: TGTGCCAGCAGCTTAGGGGCTAGCGGGACCACAGATACGCAGTATTTT. Full variable domain (outside the CDR3, taken from reference TRBV7-9 and TRBJ2-3): DTGVSQNPRHKITKRGQNVTFRCDPISEHNRLYWYRQTLGQGPEFLTYFQNEAQLEKSRLLSDRFSAERPKGSFSTLEIQRTEQGDSAMYLCASSLGASGTTDTQYFGPGTRLTVL.

This clonotype has just a few counts. This chain connects TRBV6-2 or TRBV6-3 to TRBJ2-7; 10 bases align to TRBD2. The CDR3 runs 15 residues. Looked up from germline, CDR1 is MNHEY and CDR2 is SVGEGT. The V segment lost 0 bases and the J segment 5 bases; nucleotides outside the gene matches: 4. CDR3: CASSYSLAGVNEQYF. In DNA, the CDR3 is TGTGCCAGCAGTTACTCCCTAGCGGGAGTGAACGAGCAGTACTTC.

This clonotype has just a few counts. The chain couples TRBV29-1 to TRBJ2-7; D is possibly TRBD1 (5 bases). The CDR3 sequence is 10 residues long. V was pared by 5 bases and J by 5 bases, with 7 bases between. The germline gives CDR1 SQVTM, CDR2 ANQGSEA. The CDR3 DNA is TGCAGCGTTAAGGGGAACGAGCAGTACTTC. It encodes CSVKGNEQYF.

In this sample, this clonotype turned up many times. The rearrangement uses TRBV7-9 and TRBJ1-1; TRBD1 matches at 8 bases. CDR3 length equals 16 residues. CDR1 SEHNR and CDR2 FQNEAQ come from the germline V gene (reference sequence). Trimming at V came to 5 bases and at J to 1 base, leaving 9 bases not matched to a gene. The CDR3 is CASSRGPGQGNTEAFF. In nucleotides, the CDR3 is TGTGCCAGCAGCCGAGGACCTGGACAGGGGAACACTGAAGCTTTCTTT.

This clonotype came up a few times. This chain uses TRBV7-3 with TRBJ2-5; D possibly corresponds to TRBD2 (5 bases). This CDR3 is 15 amino acids long. V lost 1 base to trimming and J lost 3 bases, with 12 bases between them. Germline V lookup: CDR1 SGHTA, CDR2 FQGTGA. CDR3 residues: CASSLIRGRKETQYF. The CDR3 region has the DNA TGTGCCAGCAGCTTAATCCGAGGGCGAAAAGAGACCCAGTACTTC.

The chain links TRBV3-1 to TRBJ2-1; no reliable D call. V dropped 4 bases and J dropped 6 bases, with 16 bases sitting between them. Germline V gene data show CDR1 as LGHDT and CDR2 as YNNKEL (reference sequence). This CDR3 has 15 amino acids. The CDR3 DNA follows: TGTGCCAGCAGCCCCAGGACGGCGAACGGCAATGAGCAGTTCTTC. It translates to CASSPRTANGNEQFF.